This T cell receptor beta chain was observed in a study of CD8+ T cells in alopecia areata. It was cDNA, reverse transcribed from extracted RNA, that served as the sequencing template. This table comes from immunoSEQ multiplex PCR, and its TCRdb copy is limited to in-frame clones, with some not included. This sample has approximately 100,000 clones, with 55% found just once. J gave up 3 bases and V 3 bases, and 7 bases lay outside the gene matches. The germline V gene has CDR1 LNHNV and CDR2 YYDKDF (reference sequence). The CDR3 runs 16 residues. Source material: CD4+ T cells sorted from blood. This receptor was identified in a human donor in good health. This chain uses TRBV15 with TRBJ2-5, with 10 bases matching TRBD2. The CDR3 is CATSSASGGEKETQYF. Written as DNA, the CDR3 is TGTGCCACCAGCAGTGCCAGCGGGGGGGAAAAAGAGACCCAGTACTTC. Drawing the rest from reference TRBV15 and TRBJ2-5, the complete variable domain is DAMVIQNPRYQVTQFGKPVTLSCSQTLNHNVMYWYQQKSSQAPKLLFHYYDKDFNNEADTPDNFQSRRPNTSFCFLDIRSPGLGDTAMYLCATSSASGGEKETQYFGPGTRLLVL.